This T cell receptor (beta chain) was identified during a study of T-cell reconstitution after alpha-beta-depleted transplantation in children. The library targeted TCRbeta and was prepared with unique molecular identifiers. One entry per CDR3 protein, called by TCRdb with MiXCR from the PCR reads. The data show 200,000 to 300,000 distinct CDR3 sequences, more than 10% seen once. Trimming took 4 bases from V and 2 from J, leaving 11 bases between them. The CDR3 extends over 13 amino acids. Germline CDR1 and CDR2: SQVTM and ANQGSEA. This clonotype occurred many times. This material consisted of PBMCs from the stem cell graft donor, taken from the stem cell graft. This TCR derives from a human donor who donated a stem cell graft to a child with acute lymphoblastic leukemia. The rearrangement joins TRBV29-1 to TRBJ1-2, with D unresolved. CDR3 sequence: CSVVDPMNYGYTF. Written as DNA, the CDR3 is TGCAGCGTTGTCGACCCTATGAACTATGGCTACACCTTC.